This TCR beta chain was documented in a study of cytomegalovirus exposure and HLA in healthy donors. Points on this clone: The antigen is not known.

Study-wide findings and caveats: No immune exposure information besides CMV serostatus was available. In a later analysis, a missense DCLRE1C variant was linked to TCR beta V- and J-gene trimming. Diagnosis of cytomegalovirus status made by the classifier reportedly showed high specificity and sensitivity.

The PCR employed 60 Vbeta primers together with 13 Jbeta primers. TCRdb's copy holds only in-frame clones and misses some; the assay was immunoSEQ multiplex PCR. The top ten hold approximately 4.8% of the sample, which has approximately 100,000 clones, 60% to 80% seen once. Among the donors, all were healthy bone marrow donors. Sequenced material: PBMCs. This clonotype originated in a woman under 30 in good health and CMV-seropositive.

The CDR3 DNA sequence: TGTGCCAGCAGGCCCCCAGGGGTTGGAAACACCATATATTTT. As protein: CASRPPGVGNTIYF. The chain employs TRBV28 and TRBJ1-3; D perhaps matches TRBD1 (6 bases). Trimming pared 6 bases from V and 3 bases from J, leaving 12 bases between. Germline V gene sequence: CDR1 MDHEN, CDR2 SYDVKM. This CDR3 spans 14 amino acids.